A selection of T cell receptor beta chains follows, all from one sample in a study of T-cell memory formation after mild COVID-19. TCRdb reanalysed the 5' RACE reads using MiXCR and keeps one entry per CDR3 protein. This sample has around 220,000 distinct CDR3 sequences, with about a sixth found just once. Sequencing used PBMCs or a T cell subset sorted from them (not recorded which). The receptors were sampled from a man aged 18-30 years who had mild COVID-19 (a few samples of this study predate the infection). Cell type and time point are not known. Both conserved end residues are trimmed from each CDR3. Each record gives: J gene, V gene, CDR3 protein.

TRBJ2-3,TRBV12-3/TRBV12-4,ASSLASGGRTDTQY
TRBJ2-3,TRBV4-1,ASSQPGQGSSDTQY
TRBJ2-2,TRBV20-1,SARDPGGNTGELF
TRBJ1-1,TRBV12-3/TRBV12-4,ASSFPGGGPRAEAF
TRBJ2-6,TRBV29-1,SVASTVDVLT
TRBJ1-1,TRBV7-2,ASSLVIGSGEAF
TRBJ2-5,TRBV5-1,ASSLEAGSRETQY
TRBJ1-2,TRBV6-2/TRBV6-3,ASSSQGPYGYT
TRBJ1-5,TRBV7-9,ASSLGAGSGNQPQH
TRBJ2-5,TRBV11-2,ASRVQGSGGETQY
TRBJ2-7,TRBV5-1,ASSFTAGTASYEQY
TRBJ2-7,TRBV7-2,ASSPRDYKYEQY
TRBJ2-5,TRBV5-1,ASSSLAVQETQY
TRBJ1-5,TRBV24-1,ATSHRLGNQPQH
TRBJ1-5,TRBV28,ASSTHRTGVNQPQH
TRBJ1-2,TRBV11-1,ASSVIDRPYGYT
TRBJ2-3,TRBV5-6,ASSLREGTQY
TRBJ1-4,TRBV11-2,ASSSLQGENEKLF
TRBJ2-1,TRBV7-2,ASSVGLAGDPPVHEQF
TRBJ2-2,TRBV18,ASSLRQGNTGELF
TRBJ1-2,TRBV29-1,SVENQGIGYGYT
TRBJ1-1,TRBV6-5,ASRSTLTSTEAF
TRBJ1-1,TRBV5-1,ASSPHTGERTEAF
TRBJ2-5,TRBV7-2,ASSLVSSRGRGQETQY
TRBJ1-2,TRBV11-2,ASSPSGSKYGYT
TRBJ2-5,TRBV5-1,ASSTGGGQETQY
TRBJ2-5,TRBV20-1,SATLARTQETQY
TRBJ2-3,TRBV5-4,ASSLTTPGTDTQY
TRBJ1-2,TRBV5-1,ASKDSGGYT
TRBJ1-1,TRBV12-3/TRBV12-4,ASSFPVDTEAF
TRBJ2-3,TRBV30,AWSFGTRRSATQY
TRBJ2-6,TRBV19,ASTRGPLSGANVLT
TRBJ2-1,TRBV7-3,ASSLTSGGASGEQF
TRBJ2-1,TRBV11-2,ASSASQRYNEQF
TRBJ1-5,TRBV4-1,ASSQGTGGNQPQH
TRBJ1-6,TRBV11-3,ASSLESGTGVPSSYNSPLH
TRBJ2-3,TRBV28,ASAAPGGYTDTQY
TRBJ1-1,TRBV20-1,SARTTTRGLTEAF
TRBJ1-3,TRBV5-1,ASSLASSGNTIY
TRBJ2-7,TRBV18,ASSRPDEIEQY
TRBJ2-3,TRBV9,ASSVTGYSSDTQY